The 18 T cell receptor beta chains below come from one sample, sequenced in a study of naive and memory T cell subsets. Two oligonucleotides, mixed equimolar, formed the beta constant-region primer covering TRBC1 and TRBC2. Ligated cDNA was amplified by four rounds of PCR with nested alpha and beta constant-region primers and SP2. TCRdb fed the UMI-ligation and nested PCR reads into MiXCR, producing one record per CDR3 protein. The data contain roughly 99,000 distinct CDR3 sequences, over 9% of them seen just once; the ten biggest clones take up 0.13%. No cognate antigen is known for these TCRs. Study results and caveats: Especially in CD8 cells, naive repertoires contained a few larger clonotypes, possibly CD45RA-re-expressing memory cells.

Input material: naive CD4+ T cells from blood. These receptors all stem from a human donor in good health.

This clonotype was picked up one time. DNA for the CDR3: TGTGCCAGCAGCCGACAGACAGGGGCTAGCTATGGCTACACCTTC. As protein: CASSRQTGASYGYTF. V gene TRBV12-3 or TRBV12-4 combines with J gene TRBJ1-2; 8 positions match TRBD1. The V gene end was trimmed by 6 bases and the J gene end by 4 bases; junction bases not matched to a gene: 10. This CDR3 has 15 residues.

The chain couples TRBV12-3 or TRBV12-4 to TRBJ1-2; D is uncertain. There are 13 residues in the CDR3. Trimming cost V 6 bases and J 3 bases, with 11 bases left between them. Here the CDR3 reads CASSANHDYGYTF. The CDR3 DNA follows: TGTGCCAGCAGCGCTAATCACGACTATGGCTACACCTTC.

This clonotype has more than one count but fewer than ten. J is TRBJ2-1 and V is TRBV18, with TRBD1 matching over 9 bases. Germline V gene sequence: CDR1 KGHSH, CDR2 LQKENI. V gave up 1 base and J gave up 5 bases; unmatched junction bases: 3. This CDR3 region has 15 residues. CDR3: CASSPRDRVNNEQFF. The CDR3 DNA reads as TGTGCCAGCTCACCACGGGACAGGGTTAACAATGAGCAGTTCTTC.

The V and J genes are TRBV7-2 and TRBJ1-2, with a weak D call TRBD1 (6 bases). Per germline, CDR1 SGHTA and CDR2 FQGNSA. V lost 5 bases and J 2 bases, leaving 12 bases between the germline ends. The CDR3 is 14 amino acids. Here the CDR3 DNA reads TGTGCCAGCAGCCCTTACAGGGAGAACTATGGCTACACCTTC. Residues: CASSPYRENYGYTF.

The chain is built from TRBV18 and TRBJ1-1; D call uncertain. The V and J ends lost 5 bases and 1 base respectively, with 5 bases between them. Germline loops: CDR1 KGHSH, CDR2 LQKENI. The CDR3 is 12 amino acids. The CDR3 reads CASSAQNTEAFF. The CDR3 DNA reads as TGTGCCAGCTCAGCACAGAACACTGAAGCTTTCTTT.

This clonotype has more than one count but fewer than ten. V and J are TRBV12-3 or TRBV12-4 and TRBJ1-2, with D perhaps TRBD1 (5 bases). The CDR3 length is 14 residues. V lost 6 bases, J lost 6 bases, and 17 bases lay in between. CDR3: CASRTLTGTDGYTF. Written as DNA, the CDR3 is TGTGCCAGCAGAACGCTCACCGGGACCGATGGCTACACCTTC.

The J gene is TRBJ2-5, the V gene TRBV4-2; unclear D gene. Trimming pared 3 bases from V and 1 base from J, leaving 9 bases between. The CDR3 is made up of 14 amino acids. CDR1 and CDR2 from the germline V gene are LGHNA and YNFKEQ. CDR3: CASSHGAFQETQYF. The CDR3 nucleotides read TGTGCCAGCAGCCACGGAGCATTCCAAGAGACCCAGTACTTC.

The chain joins TRBV6-2 or TRBV6-3 to TRBJ2-3; a weak D match, TRBD2 (6 bases). The V gene lost 2 bases and the J gene lost 1 base, with 13 bases spanning the gap. The CDR3 length is 16 residues. CDR1 and CDR2 from the germline V gene are MNHEY and SVGEGT. The CDR3 nucleotides are TGTGCCAGCAGTTACGGGGGAGGTGGGGGCACAGATACGCAGTATTTT. The encoded protein is CASSYGGGGGTDTQYF.

The gene calls are TRBV20-1 and TRBJ2-7; TRBD2 might be the D (5 bases). CDR1 and CDR2 (germline): DFQATT, SNEGSKA (reference sequence). The CDR3 sequence is 15 residues long. V lost 3 bases and J 5 bases, leaving 20 bases between the germline ends. The CDR3 loop is CSASSGSGLKNEQYF. The CDR3 coding sequence is TGCAGTGCTAGCTCAGGATCCGGACTGAAAAACGAGCAGTACTTC.

The chain combines TRBV6-2 or TRBV6-3 with TRBJ2-3, with 14 bases fitting TRBD2. V lost 3 bases to trimming and J lost 6 bases; unmatched junction nucleotides: 2. Germline V CDR1 and CDR2: MNHEY, SVGEGT. The CDR3 spans 15 residues. CDR3 nucleotide sequence: TGTGCCAGCAGTTATGGGACTAGCGGGAGTGATACGCAGTATTTT. It translates to CASSYGTSGSDTQYF.

The chain links TRBV7-2 to TRBJ1-2; D not resolved. V lost 4 bases and J lost 2, with 14 bases in between. This CDR3 is 15 amino acids long. Germline V lookup: CDR1 SGHTA, CDR2 FQGNSA. The CDR3 protein is CASSSFHSANYGYTF. The CDR3 DNA sequence: TGTGCCAGCAGCTCCTTCCACAGCGCCAACTATGGCTACACCTTC.

The V gene is TRBV27, the J gene TRBJ1-2; no reliable D call. Trimming removed 5 bases from V and 2 bases from J, with 12 bases in between. Per the germline V gene, CDR1 is MNHEY and CDR2 is SMNVEV (reference sequence). This CDR3 spans 14 amino acids. The CDR3 nucleotides are TGTGCCAGCAGTATCGACGGGATAAACTATGGCTACACCTTC. Translated: CASSIDGINYGYTF.

A word on this clonotype: Because the CDR3 is missing its conserved closing phenylalanine or tryptophan, this is likely a read error. It is unclear where the CDR3 begins or ends on the DNA, so no DNA is shown, and the CDR3 is as TCRdb lists it. The V and J genes are TRBV6-6 and TRBJ2-7; the D call TRBD1 from the table was never checked on the DNA. CDR1 is MNHNY and CDR2 is SVGAGI in the germline V gene (reference sequence). The CDR3 is 11 residues long, ends included. CDR3: CASTPRDRGRS.

This clonotype was counted many times. This chain links TRBV5-6 with TRBJ2-1; TRBD1 aligns across 8 bases. Losses at the gene ends were 1 base for V and 6 bases for J; bases not matched to a gene: 9. This CDR3 is 16 amino acids long. Germline CDR1 and CDR2: SGHDT and YYEEEE. The CDR3 region is CASSLSWGQVINEQFF. In DNA, the CDR3 is TGTGCCAGCAGCTTGTCCTGGGGACAGGTGATCAATGAGCAGTTCTTC. The whole variable domain, remainder taken from reference TRBV5-6 and TRBJ2-1, is DAGVTQSPTHLIKTRGQQVTLRCSPKSGHDTVSWYQQALGQGPQFIFQYYEEEERQRGNFPDRFSGHQFPNYSSELNVNALLLGDSALYLCASSLSWGQVINEQFFGPGTRLTVL.

This clonotype was counted between two and nine times. The chain uses TRBV18 and TRBJ1-6; D not resolved. The V and J ends lost 2 bases and 7 bases respectively, with 3 bases between them. Germline loops: CDR1 KGHSH, CDR2 LQKENI. This CDR3 contains 12 residues. The CDR3 DNA reads TGTGCCAGCTCACCAGGCAATTCACCCCTCCACTTT. Protein product: CASSPGNSPLHF.

This clonotype was recorded at least ten times. The chain links TRBV30 to TRBJ1-1; 7 positions agree with TRBD1. Germline V gene sequence: CDR1 GTSNPN, CDR2 SVGIG (reference sequence). This CDR3 region has 14 residues. J lost 4 bases, V lost 3 bases, and 8 bases had no gene match. In nucleotides, the CDR3 is TGTGCCTGGAGCCAGACAGGGATGATCACTGAAGCTTTCTTT. It specifies CAWSQTGMITEAFF.

This chain joins TRBV11-1 and TRBJ2-3; unclear D gene. Trimming cost V 1 base and J 0 bases, with 8 bases left between them. The CDR3 loop spans 15 amino acids. Looked up from germline, CDR1 is SGHAT and CDR2 is FQDESV (reference sequence). For the CDR3, the DNA is TGTGCCAGCAGCTTAGATCCAAGCAGCACAGATACGCAGTATTTT. Protein product: CASSLDPSSTDTQYF.

This clonotype has a handful of counts. The rearrangement joins TRBV7-9 to TRBJ2-2, with a possible D match to TRBD1 (6 bases). This CDR3 comprises 17 residues. V dropped 5 bases and J dropped 0 bases, with 16 bases sitting between them. Looked up from germline, CDR1 is SEHNR and CDR2 is FQNEAQ (reference sequence). The CDR3 region is CASSRRAGTTNTGELFF. Here the CDR3 DNA reads TGTGCCAGCAGCAGGCGGGCCGGGACAACGAACACCGGGGAGCTGTTTTTT.